Listed here is a single TCR beta chain. Antigen specificity is unknown. This entry belongs to a study of T cells in localized non-small cell lung cancer. Study outcomes and limitations: Tumor showed lower T cell clonality than uninvolved adjacent lung, where it was highest. Sequencing was restricted to one tumor region; therefore, heterogeneity remains possible. In adjacent lung, a median roughly 62 of the top 100 tumor clones were found.

The assay was immunoSEQ multiplex PCR, and TCRdb's table has in-frame clones only and misses some. The sample comprises 70,000 to 100,000 clones, 70% to 90% of which are singletons, and roughly 9% rests with the top ten. The V and J ends lost 5 bases and 0 bases, in that order; junction bases with no gene match: 7. In germline, CDR1 is MDHEN, CDR2 SYDVKM. The CDR3 covers 17 residues. The starting material was peripheral blood, obtained before any cancer treatment. This clonotype originated in a female donor older than 55 with stage I lung adenocarcinoma. This sequence joins TRBV28 and TRBJ1-3, with TRBD1 matching 10 bases. CDR3 DNA sequence: TGTGCCAGCAGTCCCTCGACAGGGGGCGGCTCTGGAAACACCATATATTTT. This gives the protein CASSPSTGGGSGNTIYF.